This TCR beta chain was found in a study of regulatory T cells in long-lasting Graves disease. Germline V lookup: CDR1 DFQATT, CDR2 SNEGSKA (reference sequence). V lost 6 bases and J lost 6; bases outside the gene matches: 10. The CDR3 runs 15 residues. Library construction for TCR beta used iRepertoire HTBI primers and Arm-PCR of CDR3 regions. TCRdb used MiXCR to reprocess the multiplex PCR reads, holding one entry per CDR3 protein. Among 300,000 to 400,000 distinct CDR3 sequences, over 15% were seen once, and the ten largest hold about 32%. There are many counts of this clonotype. As for time point: newly diagnosed GD, antithyroid drugs for less than 3 months. After RNA was extracted from PBMCs, the TCR library was made from it. The same specimen was also included in a second study, on T cells in Graves' hyperthyroidism and ophthalmopathy.

Specimen: peripheral blood mononuclear cells (PBMCs), collected at new diagnosis, from a patient treated with antithyroid drugs. The rearrangement uses TRBV20-1 and TRBJ1-4; 10 bases agree with TRBD1. This TCR was sampled from a man aged 35-49 years with Graves disease. The CDR3: CSAIPPGQGYEKLFF. CDR3 DNA: TGCAGTGCCATTCCCCCGGGACAGGGGTATGAAAAACTGTTTTTT.